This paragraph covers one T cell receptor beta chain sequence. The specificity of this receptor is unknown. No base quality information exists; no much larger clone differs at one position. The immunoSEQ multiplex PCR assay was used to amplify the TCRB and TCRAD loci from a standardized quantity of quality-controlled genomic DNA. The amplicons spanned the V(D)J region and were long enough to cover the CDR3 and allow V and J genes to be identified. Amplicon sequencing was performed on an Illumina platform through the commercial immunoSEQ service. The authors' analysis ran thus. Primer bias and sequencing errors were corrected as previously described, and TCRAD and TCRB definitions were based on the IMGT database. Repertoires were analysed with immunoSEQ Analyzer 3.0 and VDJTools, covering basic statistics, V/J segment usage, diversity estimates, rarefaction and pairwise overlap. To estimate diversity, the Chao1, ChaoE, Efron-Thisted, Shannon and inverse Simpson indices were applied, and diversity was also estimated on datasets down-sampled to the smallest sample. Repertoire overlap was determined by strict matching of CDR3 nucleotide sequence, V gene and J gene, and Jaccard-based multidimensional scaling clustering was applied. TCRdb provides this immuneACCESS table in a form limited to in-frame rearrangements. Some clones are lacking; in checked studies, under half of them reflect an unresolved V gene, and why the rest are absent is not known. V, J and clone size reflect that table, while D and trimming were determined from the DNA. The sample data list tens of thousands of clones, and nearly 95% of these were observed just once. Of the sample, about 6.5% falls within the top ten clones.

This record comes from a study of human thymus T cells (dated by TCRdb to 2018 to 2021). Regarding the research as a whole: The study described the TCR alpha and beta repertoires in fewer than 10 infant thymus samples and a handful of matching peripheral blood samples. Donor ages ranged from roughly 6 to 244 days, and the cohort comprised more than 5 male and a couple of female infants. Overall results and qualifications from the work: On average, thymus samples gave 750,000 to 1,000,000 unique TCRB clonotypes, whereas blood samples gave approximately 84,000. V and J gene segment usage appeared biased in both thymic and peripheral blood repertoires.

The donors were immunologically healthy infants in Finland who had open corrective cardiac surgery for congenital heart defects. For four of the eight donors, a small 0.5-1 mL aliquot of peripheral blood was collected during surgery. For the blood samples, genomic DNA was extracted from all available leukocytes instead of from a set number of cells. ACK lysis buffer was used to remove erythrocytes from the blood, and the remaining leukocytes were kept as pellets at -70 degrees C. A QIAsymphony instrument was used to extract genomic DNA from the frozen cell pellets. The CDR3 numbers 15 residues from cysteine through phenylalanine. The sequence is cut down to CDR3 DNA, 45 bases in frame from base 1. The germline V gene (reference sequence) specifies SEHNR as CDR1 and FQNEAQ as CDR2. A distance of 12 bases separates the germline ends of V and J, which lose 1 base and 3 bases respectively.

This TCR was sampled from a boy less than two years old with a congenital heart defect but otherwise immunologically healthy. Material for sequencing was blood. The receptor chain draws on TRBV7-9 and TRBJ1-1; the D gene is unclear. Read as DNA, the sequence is TGTGCCAGCAGCTTAGGCTACGGACGGCACACTGAAGCTTTCTTT. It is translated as CASSLGYGRHTEAFF.